This TCR beta chain was sequenced during a study of lymphopenia after photon versus proton radiotherapy (dated by TCRdb to the late 2010s). At the level of the whole study: Photon and proton radiation therapy were compared by the study for their immunological effects in patients with gastrointestinal tumors who developed high-grade lymphopenia. The cohort comprised 20 patients with gastrointestinal tumors who received either photon or proton therapy and then developed lymphopenia. The goal of the study was to characterize the differences between the two radiation modalities in how they affect the immune system. Results and caveats for the whole study, not just this receptor: The survival association was assessed only in patients who died, and better survival with proton therapy was presented by the authors as a possibility rather than a demonstrated result. After the lymphocyte count nadir, oligoclonal expansion, especially of CD8+ Temra cells, was observed in photon-treated repertoires, and the drop in diversity was driven by this expansion. Across the cohort, among patients who died, a greater drop in TCR diversity after the nadir was inversely correlated with overall survival time. Relative stability during treatment was observed in proton-treated patients, whereas loss of naive T cells and TCR diversity and gain of effector/memory populations were observed in photon-treated patients.

Libraries were constructed by the immunoSEQ multiplex PCR assay. T cell repertoires were profiled by deep sequencing of rearranged TCR beta loci, alongside multiparametric flow cytometry. TCRdb mirrors the immuneACCESS table, restricted to in-frame sequences. Some clones are absent from its copies; in checked studies, under half trace to an unresolved V gene, and the reason for the others is unknown. This sample has 53,000 or so clones in its table, and around 88% of those were observed once. Of the sample, 25% to 30% falls within the top ten clones. For this clone: There is no known antigen for this receptor. The input lacks base qualities; no much larger clone sits a single base away.

Looking up the germline V gene (reference sequence) yields CDR1 LNHDA and CDR2 SQIVND. The CDR3 spans 15 residues, from the cysteine through the phenylalanine. The sequence is cut down to CDR3 DNA, 45 bases in frame from base 1. V ends up 4 bases short and J 9 bases short, with an unmatched junction base count of 4. The receptor was derived from a man aged 45 to 65 with gastric cancer. The chain is made from TRBV19 and TRBJ2-2, with 14 junctional bases fitting TRBD2. The specimen was peripheral blood, collected from a patient treated with photon-based radiotherapy. The DNA reads TGTGCCAGTAGTACCCGACTAGCGGGAGGGCGGGAGCTGTTTTTT. This codes for CASSTRLAGGRELFF. Where the CDR3 stops, the reference TRBV19 and TRBJ2-2 genes take over; the full variable domain is DGGITQSPKYLFRKEGQNVTLSCEQNLNHDAMYWYRQDPGQGLRLIYYSQIVNDFQKGDIAEGYSVSREKKESFPLTVTSAQKNPTAFYLCASSTRLAGGRELFFGEGSRLTVL.